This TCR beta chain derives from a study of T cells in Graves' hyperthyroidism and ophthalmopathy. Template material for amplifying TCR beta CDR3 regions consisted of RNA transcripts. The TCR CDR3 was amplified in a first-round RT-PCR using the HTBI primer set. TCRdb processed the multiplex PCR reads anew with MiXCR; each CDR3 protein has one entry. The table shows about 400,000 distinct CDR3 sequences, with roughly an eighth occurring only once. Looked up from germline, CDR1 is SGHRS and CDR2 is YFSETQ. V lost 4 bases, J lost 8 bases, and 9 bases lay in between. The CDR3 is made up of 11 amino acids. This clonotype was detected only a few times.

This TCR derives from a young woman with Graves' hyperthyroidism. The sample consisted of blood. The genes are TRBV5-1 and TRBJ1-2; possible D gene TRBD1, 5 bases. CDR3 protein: CASSPGAGYTF. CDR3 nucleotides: TGCGCCAGCAGCCCCGGGGCCGGCTACACCTTC.